This TCR beta chain was observed in a study of blood T cell repertoires in COVID-19. Clones were sequenced by immunoSEQ multiplex PCR, and TCRdb holds only the in-frame ones, with some missing. The profile shows 220,000 or so clones, 80% to 90% of them singletons. This CDR3 contains 13 residues. Germline CDR1 reads SNHLY; CDR2 reads FYNNEI. V lost 8 bases, J lost 7 bases, and 2 bases stayed unmatched. The TCR originated in a woman aged 60 to 75 who had recovered from COVID-19. This chain uses TRBV2 with TRBJ1-6; 10 bases fit TRBD1. Specimen: peripheral blood. CDR3 bases: TGTGCCAGCCCGGGACAGGGGAATTCACCCCTCCACTTT. It yields the protein CASPGQGNSPLHF.